This T cell receptor (beta chain) emerged from a study of cytomegalovirus exposure and HLA in healthy donors. The CDR3 totals 13 residues. In germline, CDR1 is LNHDA, CDR2 SQIVND (reference sequence). Trimming took 4 bases from V and 6 from J, leaving 12 bases between them. PCR involved 60 Vbeta and 13 Jbeta primers. Measured with immunoSEQ multiplex PCR; TCRdb has only the in-frame clones, and not every one. The profile shows roughly 65,000 clones, around 62% of them singletons. As to this clone: Its antigen is as yet unknown.

The study's findings and limits: Analyses of presence and absence presupposed an approximately uniform sequencing depth across donors. Immune exposure was documented only through CMV serostatus. When a later analysis was performed, an Asian-associated ancestry cluster reportedly had fewer N-insertions than the approximately 690-donor mean. A cluster of highly shared sequence variants was likely a sequencing artifact.

The rearrangement joins TRBV19 to TRBJ1-2, with D hard to call. The origin of this receptor is a man aged 35 to 55 in good health and CMV-seropositive. Sequencing was carried out using PBMCs. CDR3: CASSNGRRDGYTF. CDR3 DNA: TGTGCCAGTAGTAATGGCAGACGGGATGGCTACACCTTC.